This TCR beta chain came from a study of blood T cell repertoires in COVID-19. In the study overall: Donors in the United States, Italy and Spain gave samples during acute or convalescent COVID-19. PBMCs, B-cell-depleted T cells, or T cells provided the cDNA or gDNA that made up the material.

Authors' analysis steps: Quantification of nucleated cells was approximated via reference gene primer amplification. Produced via immunoSEQ multiplex PCR; TCRdb's table is partial and in-frame only. D and trimming were read from the DNA, whereas the V and J calls and clone size are those reported in that table. Of around 200,000 clones listed, 85% are singletons. CDR3 length: 16 amino acids. Germline V gene data show CDR1 as SEHNR and CDR2 as FQNEAQ (reference sequence). V lost 5 bases to trimming and J lost 1 base; unmatched junction nucleotides: 11. Individuals drawn from 24 US areas were about 18 to 90 years old.

The sample consisted of PBMCs or T cells enriched from blood (not recorded which). The gene calls are TRBV7-9 and TRBJ2-7; TRBD1 matches 7 bases. The receptor was isolated from a man aged 35 to 55 who had recovered from COVID-19. CDR3 coding DNA: TGTGCCAGCAGCCCTGGGGTCAGGGGGACATCCTACGAGCAGTACTTC. It specifies CASSPGVRGTSYEQYF.